Here is one T cell receptor (beta chain) with its context. The repertoire was sequenced with immunoSEQ multiplex PCR; TCRdb's copy has only in-frame clones and lacks some. The sample lists around 160,000 clones; 80% to 85% were seen once. These data are taken from a study of T cell responses to AZD1222 COVID-19 vaccine. Germline loops: CDR1 LGHNT, CDR2 FRNRAP. The V and J ends lost 4 bases and 2 bases, in that order; junction bases with no gene match: 5. This CDR3 region has 15 residues. The receptor was derived from an adult in good health. The chain links TRBV12-5 to TRBJ1-5; 7 bases line up with TRBD1. The sample here was peripheral blood, taken on day 0 of MenACWY control vaccination. The CDR3 DNA follows: TGTGCTAGTGGTTCACTTACAGGGGGCAATCAGCCCCAGCATTTT. The encoded protein is CASGSLTGGNQPQHF.